These 29 T cell receptor beta chains were all obtained from the same sample, sequenced in a study of graft-versus-host responses after intestinal transplantation. The data were produced by immunoSEQ multiplex PCR, yet TCRdb's version contains in-frame clones alone and is incomplete. The profile shows some 46,000 clones, approximately 95% of them singletons. The sample here was PBMCs, taken more than 750 days after a first intestinal transplant, on the day of a second. Receptors were obtained from a human patient who received an intestinal transplant, so some T cells may come from the graft donor.

This chain joins TRBV10-3 and TRBJ2-1; perhaps TRBD2 as D (5 bases). Germline CDR1 ENHRY, CDR2 SYGVKD. Trimming removed 8 bases at V and 4 bases at J, with 15 bases between. The CDR3 is made up of 14 amino acids. The CDR3 spells CAIGELFGYNEQFF. CDR3 bases: TGTGCCATCGGGGAGCTATTTGGTTACAATGAGCAGTTCTTC.

V gene TRBV6-5 combines with J gene TRBJ2-7, with D maybe TRBD2 (6 bases). Germline CDR1 is MNHEY and CDR2 is SVGAGI. This CDR3 has 15 residues. V shed 7 bases and J shed 4 bases, with 20 bases lying between them. This chain's CDR3 is CASKGTQGKPYEQYF. The CDR3 DNA reads as TGTGCCAGCAAAGGGACTCAAGGGAAGCCTTACGAGCAGTACTTC.

This clone was counted between two and nine times. The CDR3 region is CASSVDRFEQYF. Written as DNA, the CDR3 is TGTGCCAGCAGTGTGGACAGGTTCGAGCAGTACTTC. The rearrangement uses TRBV25-1 and TRBJ2-7, with 7 bases that match TRBD1. From germline, CDR1 is MGHDK and CDR2 SYGVNS. J gave up 6 bases and V 4 bases, and 3 bases lay outside the gene matches. CDR3 length equals 12 residues.

This clone was detected a few times. V and J are TRBV6-5 and TRBJ2-7, with D perhaps TRBD1 (5 bases). Germline CDR1 and CDR2: MNHEY and SVGAGI. The CDR3 has 15 amino acids. The V and J ends lost 2 bases and 0 bases respectively, with 11 bases between them. CDR3 residues: CASSYEGVGSYEQYF. In nucleotides, the CDR3 is TGTGCCAGCAGTTACGAAGGGGTCGGCTCCTACGAGCAGTACTTC.

J is TRBJ2-7 and V is TRBV10-2, with TRBD2 matching 7 bases. Trimming at V came to 6 bases and at J to 2 bases, leaving 1 base not matched to a gene. Germline V gene sequence: CDR1 WSHSY, CDR2 SAAADI. The CDR3 contains 12 residues. This CDR3 is CASRAGAYEQYF. CDR3 DNA: TGCGCCAGCAGGGCGGGGGCCTACGAGCAGTACTTC.

J is TRBJ2-7 and V is TRBV5-6; TRBD1 is a possible D gene (5 bases). V lost 0 bases and J lost 2, with 15 bases in between. There are 16 residues in the CDR3. The germline V gene has CDR1 SGHDT and CDR2 YYEEEE. DNA of the CDR3: TGTGCCAGCAGCTTGGGGTCTACTCTGACAGCCTACGAGCAGTACTTC. Translated: CASSLGSTLTAYEQYF. Drawing the rest from reference TRBV5-6 and TRBJ2-7, the complete variable domain is DAGVTQSPTHLIKTRGQQVTLRCSPKSGHDTVSWYQQALGQGPQFIFQYYEEEERQRGNFPDRFSGHQFPNYSSELNVNALLLGDSALYLCASSLGSTLTAYEQYFGPGTRLTVT.

The rearrangement uses TRBV5-6 and TRBJ1-3; D is unclear. Trimming shortened V by 0 bases and J by 4 bases, and 11 bases separated the two germline ends. The CDR3 extends over 15 amino acids. Per germline, CDR1 SGHDT and CDR2 YYEEEE. As DNA, the CDR3 is TGTGCCAGCAGCTTGGAACGGATCACGGGAAACACCATATATTTT. This gives the protein CASSLERITGNTIYF. The variable domain in full, completed from reference TRBV5-6 and TRBJ1-3, reads DAGVTQSPTHLIKTRGQQVTLRCSPKSGHDTVSWYQQALGQGPQFIFQYYEEEERQRGNFPDRFSGHQFPNYSSELNVNALLLGDSALYLCASSLERITGNTIYFGEGSWLTVV.

The count of this clone is one. The genes are TRBV27 and TRBJ1-2, with 7 positions matching TRBD1. Germline CDR1 reads MNHEY; CDR2 reads SMNVEV (reference sequence). This CDR3 is built from 14 residues. Losses at the gene ends were 5 bases for V and 7 bases for J; bases not matched to a gene: 10. DNA for the CDR3: TGTGCCAGCAGTCTACTCCTAGGACAGGCTGGCTACACCTTC. Translating gives CASSLLLGQAGYTF.

The chain uses TRBV6-5 and TRBJ2-5; D not resolved. CDR3 size: 15 residues. The germline V gene encodes CDR1 MNHEY and CDR2 SVGAGI. V was pared by 2 bases and J by 7 bases, with 17 bases between. The CDR3 protein is CASSYLRTEMGTQYF. The CDR3 nucleotides are TGTGCCAGCAGTTACCTTAGGACGGAGATGGGGACCCAGTACTTC.

The chain uses TRBV19 and TRBJ2-5, with 8 bases aligning to TRBD1. CDR3 length: 16 amino acids. V lost 6 bases, J lost 1 base, and 10 bases stayed unmatched. Germline-derived CDR1 and CDR2 are LNHDA and SQIVND (reference sequence). CDR3 bases: TGTGCCAGTAGACCCGGCGGACAGGGACCCCAAGAGACCCAGTACTTC. Translated, it gives CASRPGGQGPQETQYF. The variable domain in full, completed from reference TRBV19 and TRBJ2-5, reads DGGITQSPKYLFRKEGQNVTLSCEQNLNHDAMYWYRQDPGQGLRLIYYSQIVNDFQKGDIAEGYSVSREKKESFPLTVTSAQKNPTAFYLCASRPGGQGPQETQYFGPGTRLLVL.

The chain combines TRBV27 with TRBJ2-3, with 9 bases aligning to TRBD2. CDR3 length: 15 amino acids. V gave up 6 bases and J gave up 3 bases; unmatched junction bases: 7. Germline CDR1 is MNHEY and CDR2 is SMNVEV (reference sequence). CDR3 in DNA: TGTGCCAGCAGCCCCGGAACTAGCGGGACAGATACGCAGTATTTT. Protein sequence: CASSPGTSGTDTQYF.

The chain is built from TRBV27 and TRBJ2-1; TRBD2 matches at 16 bases. Germline values: CDR1 MNHEY, CDR2 SMNVEV (reference sequence). Trimming at V came to 5 bases and at J to 8 bases, leaving 3 bases not matched to a gene. There are 15 residues in the CDR3. CDR3 nucleotide sequence: TGTGCCAGCAGTGACGGGACTAGCGGGAGGGATGAGCAGTTCTTC. It translates to CASSDGTSGRDEQFF.

V is TRBV2 and J is TRBJ1-1; no clear D gene. Trimming left V 2 bases short and J 4 bases short, with 17 bases between. Germline V gene data show CDR1 as SNHLY and CDR2 as FYNNEI. This CDR3 is 16 amino acids long. CDR3 amino acids: CASSEPGREYGTEAFF. Here the CDR3 DNA reads TGTGCCAGCAGTGAACCCGGAAGAGAATATGGCACTGAAGCTTTCTTT.

V gene TRBV6-1 combines with J gene TRBJ1-5, with a tentative D call TRBD1 (6 bases). V was shortened by 7 bases and J by 3 bases, with 16 bases between the two germline ends. This CDR3 spans 15 amino acids. Germline-derived CDR1 and CDR2 are MNHNS and SASEGT. This CDR3 is CASISGANFNQPQHF. DNA for the CDR3: TGTGCCAGCATATCAGGGGCGAACTTCAATCAGCCCCAGCATTTT.

The chain joins TRBV7-3 to TRBJ2-7, with 7 bases identical to TRBD1. This CDR3 is 14 amino acids long. CDR1 is SGHTA, CDR2 FQGTGA, per germline. V trimming: 1 base; J trimming: 5 bases; junction bases outside the gene matches: 5. CDR3 residues: CASSLRDSADEQYF. The CDR3 DNA is TGTGCCAGCAGCTTAAGGGACAGTGCCGACGAGCAGTACTTC.

The J gene is TRBJ2-7, the V gene TRBV19; 7 nucleotides line up with TRBD2. The junction had 5 bases not matched to a gene; V was cut back by 7 bases and J by 2 bases. The CDR3 is 13 amino acids. CDR1 and CDR2 (germline): LNHDA, SQIVND (reference sequence). The CDR3 bases are TGTGCCAGTAACGGTCGGGGGGCCTACGAGCAGTACTTC. Translating it yields CASNGRGAYEQYF.

The J gene is TRBJ2-7, the V gene TRBV11-3; weak D call: TRBD2 (6 bases). Germline values: CDR1 SGHNT, CDR2 YENEEA. CDR3 length: 15 amino acids. V lost 4 bases and J lost 0, with 13 bases in between. The CDR3 is CASSSLPGSSYEQYF. CDR3 DNA: TGTGCCAGCAGCTCCCTCCCCGGGAGCTCCTACGAGCAGTACTTC.

The chain uses TRBV6-5 and TRBJ2-1; D gene uncertain. V lost 0 bases to trimming and J lost 1 base, with 4 bases between them. The CDR3 loop spans 14 amino acids. CDR1 and CDR2 (germline): MNHEY, SVGAGI. The CDR3 DNA follows: TGTGCCAGCAGTTACTCAGATTCCTACAATGAGCAGTTCTTC. As protein: CASSYSDSYNEQFF.

The chain recombines TRBV11-3 with TRBJ2-2; D is ambiguous. CDR3 length: 15 residues. V was pared by 2 bases and J by 5 bases, with 12 bases between. CDR1 SGHNT and CDR2 YENEEA come from the germline V gene. The CDR3 nucleotides read TGTGCCAGCAGCTTACGGAGCTTGGGTACCGGGGAGCTGTTTTTT. The encoded protein is CASSLRSLGTGELFF.

This sequence joins TRBV28 and TRBJ2-7; D unresolved. Trimming took off 3 bases at V and 4 bases at J, with 7 bases between the two ends. The length of the CDR3 is 12 residues. The germline V gene encodes CDR1 MDHEN and CDR2 SYDVKM. The CDR3 DNA reads as TGTGCCAGCAGTTTGCAGATGTACGAGCAGTACTTC. Translation: CASSLQMYEQYF.

The chain couples TRBV25-1 to TRBJ2-7; D not resolved. CDR3 length: 10 amino acids. Trimming shortened V by 8 bases and J by 7 bases, and 9 bases separated the two germline ends. Germline V gene sequence: CDR1 MGHDK, CDR2 SYGVNS. CDR3 DNA sequence: TGTGCCAGCGGAACACGGGAGCAGTACTTC. Its translation is CASGTREQYF.

The count of this clone is one. This rearrangement joins TRBV10-1 to TRBJ2-1, with D unresolved. The CDR3 sequence is 16 residues long. V lost 5 bases, J lost 8 bases, and 22 bases lay in between. Germline CDR1 is WNHNN and CDR2 is SYGVQD (reference sequence). The CDR3 sequence: CASSFPREAGSHEQFF. In DNA, the CDR3 is TGCGCCAGCAGTTTTCCCCGTGAGGCCGGGTCCCATGAGCAGTTCTTC.

J is TRBJ1-5 and V is TRBV10-1, with 7 bases identical to TRBD1. Germline lookup yields CDR1 WNHNN and CDR2 SYGVQD (reference sequence). J gave up 2 bases and V 10 bases, and 14 bases lay outside the gene matches. The CDR3 loop spans 16 amino acids. CDR3 region: CATHRGRGLCNQPQHF. The CDR3 nucleotides read TGCGCCACCCACAGAGGGAGGGGGCTTTGCAATCAGCCCCAGCATTTT.

The chain joins TRBV5-8 to TRBJ1-5; D unresolved. This CDR3 region has 11 residues. V dropped 4 bases and J dropped 9 bases, with 8 bases sitting between them. Germline V gives CDR1 SGHTS, CDR2 YDEGEE. CDR3 protein: CASSPRGPQHF. The CDR3 bases are TGTGCCAGCAGCCCGAGAGGGCCCCAGCATTTT.

This CDR3 is CASSLIGTNQETQYF. The CDR3 nucleotides read TGTGCCAGCAGTTTAATCGGGACAAACCAAGAGACCCAGTACTTC. The chain recombines TRBV27 with TRBJ2-5; perhaps TRBD1 as D (6 bases). This CDR3 region has 15 residues. Trimming left V 2 bases short and J 0 bases short, with 10 bases between. CDR1 and CDR2 from the germline V gene are MNHEY and SMNVEV (reference sequence).

V is TRBV19 and J is TRBJ1-1; D is ambiguous. This CDR3 has 12 amino acids. V was cut by 0 bases and J by 5 bases, with 4 bases left in between. The germline V gene has CDR1 LNHDA and CDR2 SQIVND (reference sequence). The CDR3 loop reads CASSIERTEAFF. The DNA of the CDR3 is TGTGCCAGTAGTATAGAACGAACTGAAGCTTTCTTT.

The rearrangement uses TRBV11-2 and TRBJ1-3, with TRBD1 matching 10 bases. Losses at the gene ends were 6 bases for V and 0 bases for J; bases not matched to a gene: 11. The CDR3 length is 18 residues. Looked up from germline, CDR1 is SGHAT and CDR2 is FQNNGV. The chain's CDR3 is CASSYPGQGSYSGNTIYF. The CDR3 DNA reads as TGTGCCAGCAGTTACCCGGGACAGGGGTCATACTCTGGAAACACCATATATTTT.

V and J are TRBV6-5 and TRBJ2-5; 7 bases are a match to TRBD2. CDR1 MNHEY and CDR2 SVGAGI come from the germline V gene. V shed 5 bases and J 5 bases; nucleotides not matched to a gene: 5. The CDR3 length is 13 residues. The CDR3 is CASSRGGRETQYF. The CDR3 DNA follows: TGTGCCAGCAGTAGGGGAGGGCGGGAGACCCAGTACTTC.

The V call is TRBV27, the J call TRBJ1-5, with D unresolved. The germline V and J ends were trimmed by 1 base and 6 bases, with 10 bases remaining between them. The V gene's germline CDR1 is MNHEY and CDR2 SMNVEV (reference sequence). The CDR3 length is 14 residues. The CDR3 region has the DNA TGTGCCAGCAGTTTATTGAAGGGAGGTCAGCCCCAGCATTTT. Translated: CASSLLKGGQPQHF.